This passage covers 24 T cell receptor beta chains from one sample sequenced in a study of T cell responses to AZD1222 COVID-19 vaccine. The assay was immunoSEQ multiplex PCR, and TCRdb's table has in-frame clones only and misses some. The profile covers about 100,000 clones, with over 80% appearing a single time and around 8.7% taken by the ten largest. Specimen: peripheral blood, collected on day 0 of AZD1222 vaccination. The source is an adult in good health.

V usage is TRBV7-2 and J usage is TRBJ2-7; D possibly corresponds to TRBD1 (7 bases). The V gene lost 4 bases and the J gene lost 6 bases, with 16 bases spanning the gap. Looked up from germline, CDR1 is SGHTA and CDR2 is FQGNSA. CDR3 length equals 14 residues. The CDR3 reads CASSSQTGTSEQYF. The CDR3 DNA sequence: TGTGCCAGCAGCTCCCAGACAGGGACTTCCGAGCAGTACTTC.

V gene TRBV11-2 combines with J gene TRBJ2-1; D tentatively reads TRBD1 or TRBD2 (5 bases each). The CDR3 length is 17 residues. Trimming removed 1 base at V and 5 bases at J, with 18 bases between. The germline V gene encodes CDR1 SGHAT and CDR2 FQNNGV. As DNA, the CDR3 is TGTGCCAGCAGCTTAGCGATTGGGGGTTTTGGTCACAATGAGCAGTTCTTC. Amino acid sequence: CASSLAIGGFGHNEQFF.

The V and J genes are TRBV4-2 and TRBJ2-1, with D possibly matching TRBD2 (6 bases). The CDR3 is made up of 17 amino acids. Germline V CDR1 and CDR2: LGHNA, YNFKEQ. V lost 0 bases and J 8 bases, leaving 20 bases between the germline ends. CDR3 region: CASSQDKGPGLPDEQFF. The CDR3, as DNA: TGTGCCAGCAGCCAAGATAAAGGGCCGGGACTCCCCGATGAGCAGTTCTTC.

V gene TRBV4-2 combines with J gene TRBJ2-1, with TRBD2 matching over 9 bases. V was clipped by 4 bases and J by 4 bases; unmatched bases: 5. The CDR3 sequence is 15 residues long. Germline CDR1 is LGHNA and CDR2 is YNFKEQ. CDR3 amino acids: CASSLGLATYNEQFF. The CDR3 coding sequence is TGTGCCAGCAGCCTCGGACTAGCGACTTACAATGAGCAGTTCTTC.

The gene calls are TRBV19 and TRBJ2-2; perhaps TRBD2 as D (6 bases). This CDR3 is built from 15 residues. With 5 bases removed from V and 4 bases from J, the gap between germline ends came to 14 bases. CDR1 is LNHDA and CDR2 is SQIVND in the germline V gene (reference sequence). This chain's CDR3 is CASSAPGLLTGELFF. CDR3 nucleotides: TGTGCCAGTAGTGCCCCGGGACTTCTCACCGGGGAGCTGTTTTTT.

The CDR3 sequence is CASSQDGTYNEQFF. The CDR3 coding sequence is TGCGCCAGCAGCCAAGATGGGACCTACAATGAGCAGTTCTTC. This rearrangement joins TRBV4-3 to TRBJ2-1; D is unclear. Trimming cost V 0 bases and J 2 bases, with 5 bases left between them. The CDR3 has 14 amino acids. CDR1 LGHNA and CDR2 YSLEER come from the germline V gene.

This chain links TRBV11-2 with TRBJ1-4; D might be TRBD1 (5 bases). V was shortened by 0 bases and J by 4 bases, with 15 bases between the two germline ends. The germline gives CDR1 SGHAT, CDR2 FQNNGV. The CDR3 extends over 17 amino acids. The CDR3 loop reads CASSLDPGGRSNEKLFF. The CDR3 DNA follows: TGTGCCAGCAGCTTAGACCCTGGGGGGAGAAGTAATGAAAAACTGTTTTTT. Based on the CDR3 plus reference TRBV11-2 and TRBJ1-4, the full variable domain is EAGVAQSPRYKIIEKRQSVAFWCNPISGHATLYWYQQILGQGPKLLIQFQNNGVVDDSQLPKDRFSAERLKGVDSTLKIQPAKLEDSAVYLCASSLDPGGRSNEKLFFGSGTQLSVL.

J is TRBJ1-1 and V is TRBV6-1, with TRBD1 identical over 7 bases. From germline, CDR1 is MNHNS and CDR2 SASEGT. Unmatched junction bases numbered 6, after V lost 5 bases and J lost 0 bases. The CDR3 contains 15 residues. CDR3 DNA: TGTGCCAGCAGTCGGCCGGGACAGCTGAACACTGAAGCTTTCTTT. This encodes CASSRPGQLNTEAFF.

The rearrangement joins TRBV3-1 (or the pseudogene TRBV3-2) to TRBJ1-2; D remains unclear. Germline assignment: CDR1 LGHDT and CDR2 YNNKEL (reference sequence). The V gene lost 1 base and the J gene lost 1 base, with 1 base spanning the gap. This CDR3 has 12 amino acids. The CDR3 region is CASSQVNYGYTF. The DNA of the CDR3 is TGTGCCAGCAGCCAAGTTAACTATGGCTACACCTTC.

The chain couples TRBV5-6 to TRBJ2-1; 8 bases line up with TRBD2. V was clipped by 2 bases and J by 4 bases; unmatched bases: 5. The germline V gene encodes CDR1 SGHDT and CDR2 YYEEEE. The CDR3 totals 15 residues. CDR3 protein: CASSLAGVKYNEQFF. The CDR3 nucleotides are TGTGCCAGCAGCTTAGCGGGGGTAAAGTACAATGAGCAGTTCTTC.

The chain links TRBV12-3 or TRBV12-4 to TRBJ1-1; D gene ambiguous. V lost 1 base and J lost 1, with 4 bases in between. The CDR3 runs to 13 residues. The CDR3 region is CASSLGGNTEAFF. CDR3 bases: TGTGCCAGCAGTTTAGGGGGGAACACTGAAGCTTTCTTT.

The chain joins TRBV28 to TRBJ2-5; D call uncertain. The CDR3 totals 15 residues. Looked up from germline, CDR1 is MDHEN and CDR2 is SYDVKM. Trimming took 5 bases from V and 5 from J, leaving 18 bases between them. This CDR3 reads CASSRFISEKETQYF. In nucleotides, the CDR3 is TGTGCCAGCAGTCGATTTATTTCGGAGAAGGAGACCCAGTACTTC.

The genes are TRBV27 and TRBJ1-6; D not resolved. Germline-derived CDR1 and CDR2 are MNHEY and SMNVEV (reference sequence). V was pared by 2 bases and J by 9 bases, with 5 bases between. CDR3 length: 12 residues. This CDR3 reads CASSLGSSPLHF. In DNA, the CDR3 is TGTGCCAGCAGTTTAGGCAGTTCACCCCTCCACTTT.

DNA of the CDR3: TGCGCCAGCAGTGAGTCGCGATGGTCTAGCGGTCAAGAGACCCAGTACTTC. Amino acid sequence: CASSESRWSSGQETQYF. The chain recombines TRBV10-2 with TRBJ2-5; 7 bases are shared with TRBD2. The V and J ends lost 0 bases and 2 bases, in that order; junction bases with no gene match: 9. The CDR3 sequence is 17 residues long. Germline V gene sequence: CDR1 WSHSY, CDR2 SAAADI.

The V and J genes are TRBV7-9 and TRBJ2-7; 11 bases align to TRBD1. Germline trimming cut 4 bases from V and 1 base from J; bases unmatched to any gene: 3. Looked up from germline, CDR1 is SEHNR and CDR2 is FQNEAQ (reference sequence). The CDR3 is 15 amino acids. The DNA for the CDR3 is TGTGCCAGCAGCTGGAGGGACAGGGGGTCCTACGAGCAGTACTTC. Translation: CASSWRDRGSYEQYF.

The chain uses TRBV7-8 and TRBJ2-2; 7 bases agree with TRBD2. V shed 2 bases, J shed 6 bases, and the junction held 9 bases outside the gene matches. CDR1 SGHVS and CDR2 FQNEAQ come from the germline V gene. This CDR3 has 16 residues. The DNA for the CDR3 is TGTGCCAGCAGCTTAAAGGGGAGGGTTGACGCCGGGGAGCTGTTTTTT. It encodes CASSLKGRVDAGELFF.

In its sample, this clone was seen once. V usage is TRBV29-1 and J usage is TRBJ2-5, with 10 bases aligning to TRBD1. The CDR3 covers 17 residues. Germline values: CDR1 SQVTM, CDR2 ANQGSEA. The V and J ends lost 4 bases and 4 bases, in that order; junction bases with no gene match: 15. Here the CDR3 DNA reads TGCAGCGTTGGAGGGTCCGGGACAGGGGATTATAGAGAGACCCAGTACTTC. Translated: CSVGGSGTGDYRETQYF.

The V and J genes are TRBV7-2 and TRBJ1-2; D is undetermined. The CDR3 length is 13 residues. V was shortened by 6 bases and J by 0 bases, with 8 bases between the two germline ends. From germline, CDR1 is SGHTA and CDR2 FQGNSA. CDR3 amino acids: CASRIRANYGYTF. The CDR3 DNA is TGTGCCAGCAGAATCCGGGCTAACTATGGCTACACCTTC.

This chain connects TRBV9 to TRBJ2-7; the match to TRBD2 covers 7 bases. V shed 1 base and J 3 bases; nucleotides not matched to a gene: 7. The CDR3 totals 15 residues. The germline V gene encodes CDR1 SGDLS and CDR2 YYNGEE. The DNA of the CDR3 is TGTGCCAGCAGCGTAAGTGGCGGGGGTAACTACGAGCAGTACTTC. Translation gives CASSVSGGGNYEQYF.

Worth noting for this clone: Other DNA variants within this sample encode the same CDR3. The chain carries TRBV7-2 and TRBJ1-5, with 8 bases that match TRBD1. Germline CDR1 SGHTA, CDR2 FQGNSA. The CDR3 contains 15 residues. V dropped 5 bases and J dropped 4; count of bases not matched to a gene: 7. CDR3: CASSPRTGPNQPQHF. The CDR3 nucleotides are TGTGCCAGCAGCCCCCGGACAGGGCCGAATCAGCCCCAGCATTTT.

This clone occurred a few times. V is TRBV29-1 and J is TRBJ2-7, with D possibly called TRBD1 or TRBD2 (5 bases each). V lost 7 bases and J 2 bases, leaving 18 bases between the germline ends. Germline CDR1 SQVTM, CDR2 ANQGSEA. CDR3 length equals 14 residues. CDR3 residues: CSATSGTDTYEQYF. CDR3 sequence (DNA): TGCAGCGCTACCTCCGGGACGGATACCTACGAGCAGTACTTC.

V and J are TRBV5-1 and TRBJ2-7, with D perhaps matching TRBD2 (5 bases). V lost 4 bases, J lost 0 bases, and 23 bases lay in between. The length of the CDR3 is 18 residues. Germline V gives CDR1 SGHRS, CDR2 YFSETQ. CDR3 region: CASSLDMMRVGSSYEQYF. CDR3 sequence (DNA): TGCGCCAGCAGCCTCGACATGATGAGGGTGGGGAGCTCCTACGAGCAGTACTTC.

This chain joins TRBV6-2 or TRBV6-3 and TRBJ1-3; the D is unclear. Germline-derived CDR1 and CDR2 are MNHEY and SVGEGT. Trimming pared 1 base from V and 0 bases from J, leaving 4 bases between. This CDR3 comprises 14 residues. The CDR3 loop is CASSYYSSGNTIYF. The CDR3 DNA is TGTGCCAGCAGTTACTACAGCTCTGGAAACACCATATATTTT.

The rearrangement links TRBV10-2 to TRBJ2-7; 13 bases agree with TRBD2. The V segment lost 3 bases and the J segment 1 base; nucleotides outside the gene matches: 3. The germline CDR1 and CDR2 sequences are WSHSY and SAAADI. This CDR3 comprises 16 residues. The CDR3 reads CASSDGTSGVSYEQYF. The CDR3 DNA follows: TGCGCCAGCAGTGATGGGACTAGCGGGGTTTCCTACGAGCAGTACTTC.